This entry is about one T cell receptor (beta chain). What it binds is unknown. This entry comes from a study of cytomegalovirus exposure and HLA in healthy donors. The study, taken as a whole, reports: HLA allele associations emerged for some 16,000 TCR beta sequences in a later analysis, at 0.05 false discovery rate. V segments that were indistinguishable, TRBV6-2 and TRBV6-3 among them, were omitted from analysis.

In the PCR, 60 Vbeta and 13 Jbeta primers were used. Measured with immunoSEQ multiplex PCR; TCRdb has only the in-frame clones, and not every one. This sample carries 100,000 to 150,000 clones, over 75% of them seen once, and the ten largest clones take more than 1.5%. The ends were cut back, 7 bases at V and 6 bases at J, with 15 bases in the middle. The CDR3 has 13 residues. Germline CDR1 is SGHNT and CDR2 is YYREEE (reference sequence). Source material: PBMCs. This chain joins TRBV5-4 and TRBJ2-3; maybe TRBD2 (5 bases). The sequence derives from a boy between 10 and 17 years old in good health and CMV-seronegative. The CDR3: CASQPSRGDTQYF. The CDR3 nucleotides are TGTGCCAGCCAACCCTCGCGAGGGGATACGCAGTATTTT.